A single sample is the source of the 8 T cell receptor beta chains below, sequenced in a study of Tregs in tolerant kidney transplant recipients. Sequencing was performed with immunoSEQ multiplex PCR; in TCRdb, only in-frame clones are kept and a portion is missing. The sample records around 98,000 clones, approximately 93% being singletons. This material consisted of CD4+ T cells from blood, taken before the transplant. The receptors come from a human donor who received a combined kidney and bone marrow transplant.

J is TRBJ1-5 and V is TRBV19; no clear D. Trimming removed 5 bases at V and 1 base at J, with 12 bases between. Germline CDR1 LNHDA, CDR2 SQIVND (reference sequence). The CDR3 length is 15 residues. The CDR3 nucleotides read TGTGCCAGTAGTTGGGAGAAGTTAAGCAATCAGCCCCAGCATTTT. This encodes CASSWEKLSNQPQHF.

The V call is TRBV5-6, the J call TRBJ1-5; D gene uncertain. Per germline, CDR1 SGHDT and CDR2 YYEEEE. The V and J ends lost 3 bases and 4 bases respectively, with 14 bases between them. This CDR3 is built from 15 residues. CDR3 protein: CASSSLSRENQPQHF. The DNA of the CDR3 is TGTGCCAGCAGCTCCCTTAGTAGGGAGAATCAGCCCCAGCATTTT.

The gene calls are TRBV7-3 and TRBJ1-3, with TRBD1 matching over 7 bases. V was clipped by 5 bases and J by 3 bases; unmatched bases: 4. Germline V gives CDR1 SGHTA, CDR2 FQGTGA. The CDR3 is 14 residues long. For the CDR3, the DNA is TGTGCCAGCAGCCTGACAGGGCTTGGAAACACCATATATTTT. Protein product: CASSLTGLGNTIYF.

This chain joins TRBV5-1 and TRBJ2-2; D is ambiguous. The CDR3 has 18 residues. CDR1 is SGHRS and CDR2 is YFSETQ in the germline V gene. The ends were cut back, 0 bases at V and 0 bases at J, with 15 bases in the middle. CDR3 sequence: CASSLDVRQRTNTGELFF. CDR3 DNA: TGCGCCAGCAGCTTGGATGTCAGGCAACGAACGAACACCGGGGAGCTGTTTTTT.

The chain is built from TRBV5-6 and TRBJ1-2; a weak D match, TRBD1 (6 bases). Trimming removed 3 bases from V and 8 bases from J, with 14 bases in between. Germline-derived CDR1 and CDR2 are SGHDT and YYEEEE. This CDR3 has 13 residues. The CDR3 reads CASSYRTARGYTF. In DNA form, the CDR3 reads TGTGCCAGCAGCTACCGGACAGCCCGGGGCTACACCTTC.

The chain joins TRBV5-1 to TRBJ1-3, with D perhaps TRBD1 (5 bases). There are 17 residues in the CDR3. V was cut by 0 bases and J by 0 bases, with 13 bases left in between. Germline CDR1 reads SGHRS; CDR2 reads YFSETQ. CDR3 sequence reads: CASSLEGYSGSGNTIYF. Here the CDR3 DNA reads TGCGCCAGCAGCTTGGAGGGGTATTCTGGCTCTGGAAACACCATATATTTT.

This clone came up a few times. The V gene is TRBV4-2, the J gene TRBJ2-7; D uncertain. The germline V gene encodes CDR1 LGHNA and CDR2 YNFKEQ. The V gene lost 8 bases and the J gene lost 5 bases, with 16 bases spanning the gap. The CDR3 runs 13 residues. The chain's CDR3 is CASRGRSLNEQYF. The CDR3 bases are TGTGCCAGCCGCGGTAGGTCCTTGAACGAGCAGTACTTC.

The V gene is TRBV11-2, the J gene TRBJ2-1; 8 nucleotides agree with TRBD2. The CDR3 consists of 16 residues. With 4 bases clipped from V and 2 bases from J, the junction kept 7 bases outside the gene matches. In germline, CDR1 is SGHAT, CDR2 FQNNGV. The CDR3 nucleotides are TGTGCCAGCAGCTCTCGGAGTAGCGGGGCCTACAATGAGCAGTTCTTC. Translated, it gives CASSSRSSGAYNEQFF.